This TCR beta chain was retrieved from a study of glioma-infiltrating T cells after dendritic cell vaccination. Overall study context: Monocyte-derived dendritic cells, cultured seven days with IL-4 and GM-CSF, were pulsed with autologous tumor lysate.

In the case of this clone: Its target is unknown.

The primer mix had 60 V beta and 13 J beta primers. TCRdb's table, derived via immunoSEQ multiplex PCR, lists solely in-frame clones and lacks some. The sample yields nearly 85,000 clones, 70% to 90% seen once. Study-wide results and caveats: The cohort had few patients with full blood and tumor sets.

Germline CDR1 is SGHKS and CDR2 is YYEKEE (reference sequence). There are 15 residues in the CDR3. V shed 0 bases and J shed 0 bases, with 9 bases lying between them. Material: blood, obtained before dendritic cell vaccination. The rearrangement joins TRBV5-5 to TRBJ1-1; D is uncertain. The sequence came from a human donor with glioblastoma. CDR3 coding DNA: TGTGCCAGCAGCTTGGTCGGAGGCCTGAACACTGAAGCTTTCTTT. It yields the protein CASSLVGGLNTEAFF.